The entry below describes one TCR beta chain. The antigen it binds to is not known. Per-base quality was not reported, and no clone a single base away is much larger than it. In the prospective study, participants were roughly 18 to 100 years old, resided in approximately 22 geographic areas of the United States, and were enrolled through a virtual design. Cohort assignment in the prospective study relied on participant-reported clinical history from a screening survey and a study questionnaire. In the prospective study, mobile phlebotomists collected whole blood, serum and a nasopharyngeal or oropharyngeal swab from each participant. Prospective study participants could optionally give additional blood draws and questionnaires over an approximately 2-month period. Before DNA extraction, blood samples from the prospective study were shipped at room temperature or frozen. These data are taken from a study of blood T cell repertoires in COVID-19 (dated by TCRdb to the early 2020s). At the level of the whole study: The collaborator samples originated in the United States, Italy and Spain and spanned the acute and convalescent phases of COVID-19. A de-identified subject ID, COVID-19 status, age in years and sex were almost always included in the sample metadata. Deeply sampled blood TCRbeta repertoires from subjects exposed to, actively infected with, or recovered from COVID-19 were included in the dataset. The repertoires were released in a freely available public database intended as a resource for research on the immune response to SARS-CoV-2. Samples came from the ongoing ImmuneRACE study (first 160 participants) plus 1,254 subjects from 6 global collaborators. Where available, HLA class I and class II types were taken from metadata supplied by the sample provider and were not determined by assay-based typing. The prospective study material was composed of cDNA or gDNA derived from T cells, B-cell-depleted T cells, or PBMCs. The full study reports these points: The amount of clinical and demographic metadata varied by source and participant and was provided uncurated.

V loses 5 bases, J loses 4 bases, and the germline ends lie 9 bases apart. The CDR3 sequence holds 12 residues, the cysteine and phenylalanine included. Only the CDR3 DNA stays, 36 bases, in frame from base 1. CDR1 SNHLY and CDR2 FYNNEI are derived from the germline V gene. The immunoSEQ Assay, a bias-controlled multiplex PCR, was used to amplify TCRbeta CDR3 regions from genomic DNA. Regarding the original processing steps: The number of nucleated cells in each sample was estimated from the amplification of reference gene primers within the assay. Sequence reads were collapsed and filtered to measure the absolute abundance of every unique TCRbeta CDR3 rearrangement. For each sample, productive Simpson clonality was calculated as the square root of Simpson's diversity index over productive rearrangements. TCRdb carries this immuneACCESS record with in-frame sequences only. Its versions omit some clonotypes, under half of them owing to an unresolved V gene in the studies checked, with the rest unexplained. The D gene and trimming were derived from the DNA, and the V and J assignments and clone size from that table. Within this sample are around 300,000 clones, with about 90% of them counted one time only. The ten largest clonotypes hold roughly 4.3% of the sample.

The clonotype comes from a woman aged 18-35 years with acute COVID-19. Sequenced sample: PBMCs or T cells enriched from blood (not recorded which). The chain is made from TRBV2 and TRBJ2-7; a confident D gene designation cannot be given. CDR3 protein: CASSPDFYEQYF. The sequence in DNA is TGTGCCAGCAGTCCAGACTTTTACGAGCAGTACTTC.